Below, 15 T cell receptor beta chains from the same sample are listed, as sequenced in a study of T cell responses to AZD1222 COVID-19 vaccine. The protocol was immunoSEQ multiplex PCR, while the TCRdb copy is restricted to in-frame clones and leaves out a portion. The table shows approximately 150,000 clones, with about 91% occurring only once. The sample consisted of peripheral blood, taken on day 0 of AZD1222 vaccination. The source is an adult in good health.

This clone was observed a single time. The junction departs from germline at one end; a sequencing error may be responsible. V and J are TRBV7-7 and TRBJ1-1; perhaps TRBD1 as D (6 bases). In germline, CDR1 is SSHAT, CDR2 FNYEAQ (reference sequence). This CDR3 has 17 amino acids. The CDR3 loop reads CASSLRGFRTVDTEAFF. The CDR3 bases are TGTGCTAGCAGCTTACGAGGTTTCAGGACAGTCGACACTGAAGCTTTCTTT.

The chain couples TRBV19 to TRBJ1-5, with D possibly TRBD1 on 5 matching bases. V lost 4 bases, J lost 4 bases, and 17 bases lay in between. This CDR3 has 16 amino acids. From germline, CDR1 is LNHDA and CDR2 SQIVND (reference sequence). The CDR3 DNA follows: TGTGCCAGTAGTACTAGCGGGACTAAGAGGAATCAGCCCCAGCATTTT. As protein: CASSTSGTKRNQPQHF. Drawing the rest from reference TRBV19 and TRBJ1-5, the complete variable domain is DGGITQSPKYLFRKEGQNVTLSCEQNLNHDAMYWYRQDPGQGLRLIYYSQIVNDFQKGDIAEGYSVSREKKESFPLTVTSAQKNPTAFYLCASSTSGTKRNQPQHFGDGTRLSIL.

The DNA of the CDR3 is TGTGCCAGCAGTTTATCACCGGGACAGGGCTATGGCTACACCTTC. Its translation: CASSLSPGQGYGYTF. The chain uses TRBV28 and TRBJ1-2, with 9 bases aligning to TRBD1. Per the germline V gene, CDR1 is MDHEN and CDR2 is SYDVKM. Trimming cost V 1 base and J 4 bases; bases outside gene matches: 4. This CDR3 comprises 15 residues.

This sequence joins TRBV30 and TRBJ2-7; D ambiguous. CDR3 size: 12 residues. V was trimmed by 1 base and J by 1 base, leaving 5 bases between them. Germline assignment: CDR1 GTSNPN and CDR2 SVGIG (reference sequence). The CDR3 spells CAWSGRSYEQYF. The CDR3 DNA reads as TGTGCCTGGAGTGGACGTTCCTACGAGCAGTACTTC.

CDR3 amino acids: CASRAQGYTEAFF. CDR3 sequence (DNA): TGTGCCAGTAGGGCACAAGGATACACTGAAGCTTTCTTT. The V and J genes are TRBV19 and TRBJ1-1; no clear D gene. The CDR3 has 13 residues. V was clipped by 6 bases and J by 3 bases, with 11 bases between them. Germline CDR1 LNHDA, CDR2 SQIVND (reference sequence).

The chain recombines TRBV7-3 with TRBJ2-7; 12 bases align to TRBD2. Germline trimming cut 4 bases from V and 6 bases from J; bases unmatched to any gene: 1. The CDR3 runs to 13 residues. Germline loops: CDR1 SGHTA, CDR2 FQGTGA. The CDR3 loop reads CASSSGLAGEQYF. DNA for the CDR3: TGTGCCAGCAGCTCGGGACTAGCGGGCGAGCAGTACTTC.

The chain recombines TRBV2 with TRBJ2-1; TRBD2 aligns across 7 bases. The CDR3 has 15 amino acids. The J segment lost 5 bases and the V segment lost 6 bases, leaving 10 bases of the junction unmatched. Looked up from germline, CDR1 is SNHLY and CDR2 is FYNNEI. The CDR3 nucleotides read TGTGCCAGCAGCTTTGGGGCTAGCGGAAACAATGAGCAGTTCTTC. This gives the protein CASSFGASGNNEQFF.

The chain joins TRBV11-2 to TRBJ2-7; 9 nucleotides align to TRBD2. With 5 bases clipped from V and 3 bases from J, the junction kept 8 bases outside the gene matches. This CDR3 is built from 15 residues. Germline loops: CDR1 SGHAT, CDR2 FQNNGV. CDR3 loop: CASSRIAGVIYEQYF. The CDR3 bases are TGTGCCAGCAGCCGCATAGCGGGAGTTATCTACGAGCAGTACTTC. Full variable domain (remainder filled in from reference TRBV11-2 and TRBJ2-7): EAGVAQSPRYKIIEKRQSVAFWCNPISGHATLYWYQQILGQGPKLLIQFQNNGVVDDSQLPKDRFSAERLKGVDSTLKIQPAKLEDSAVYLCASSRIAGVIYEQYFGPGTRLTVT.

The chain employs TRBV7-9 and TRBJ1-5; 7 bases map to TRBD1. This CDR3 is 13 amino acids long. Trimming cost V 3 bases and J 9 bases; bases outside gene matches: 5. Germline CDR1 and CDR2: SEHNR and FQNEAQ (reference sequence). The DNA for the CDR3 is TGTGCCAGCAGCTTGGGACAGAAGAGGCCCCAGCATTTT. Its protein product is CASSLGQKRPQHF.

This clone has a single count. The chain joins TRBV27 to TRBJ2-1; D is uncertain. With 4 bases removed from V and 1 base from J, the gap between germline ends came to 11 bases. Germline V gene lookup returns CDR1 MNHEY and CDR2 SMNVEV (reference sequence). The CDR3 is made up of 15 amino acids. CDR3: CASSSDKPSYNEQFF. CDR3 bases: TGTGCCAGCAGTTCTGATAAGCCTTCCTACAATGAGCAGTTCTTC.

The V gene is TRBV28, the J gene TRBJ1-3; TRBD1 matches 8 bases. The CDR3 contains 14 residues. The germline CDR1 and CDR2 sequences are MDHEN and SYDVKM. V shed 7 bases and J 2 bases; nucleotides not matched to a gene: 4. As DNA, the CDR3 is TGTGCCAGCACCTCGACAGGGGCTGGAAACACCATATATTTT. It yields the protein CASTSTGAGNTIYF.

This clone appeared once. The CDR3 loop is CASSPRGTDNYGYTF. The CDR3 DNA sequence: TGCGCCAGCAGCCCGAGAGGGACGGATAACTATGGCTACACCTTC. The V and J genes are TRBV4-1 and TRBJ1-2; TRBD1 might be the D (5 bases). The CDR3 runs to 15 residues. V lost 4 bases and J lost 1, with 13 bases in between. Germline V gives CDR1 MGHRA, CDR2 YSYEKL.

The chain couples TRBV4-2 to TRBJ2-3; 7 bases match TRBD2. The CDR3 extends over 17 amino acids. V dropped 0 bases and J dropped 4; count of bases not matched to a gene: 10. CDR1 is LGHNA, CDR2 YNFKEQ, per germline. The CDR3, as DNA: TGTGCCAGCAGCCAAGAATGGAAGGCGGGAGAACCAGATACGCAGTATTTT. Translating it yields CASSQEWKAGEPDTQYF.

The V and J genes are TRBV5-1 and TRBJ2-1; possible D gene TRBD2, 5 bases. V was clipped by 0 bases and J by 7 bases, with 5 bases between them. The CDR3 is made up of 12 amino acids. Germline lookup yields CDR1 SGHRS and CDR2 YFSETQ. The CDR3 DNA is TGCGCCAGCAGCTTGGCGGGAAATGAGCAGTTCTTC. This translates into CASSLAGNEQFF.

V usage is TRBV15 and J usage is TRBJ2-7, with D perhaps TRBD1 (6 bases). The CDR3 sequence is 14 residues long. Between the trimmed V and J ends, which lost 6 bases and 0 bases, there was a span of 12 bases. Per germline, CDR1 LNHNV and CDR2 YYDKDF (reference sequence). The CDR3 region has the DNA TGTGCCACCAGTCAGGGGCGCTCCTCCTACGAGCAGTACTTC. It yields the protein CATSQGRSSYEQYF.